The 20 T cell receptor beta chains reported below all come from one sample, sequenced in a study of blood T cells in healthy people across ages. For the second PCR, which ran for roughly 6 to 11 cycles, a sample-barcoded 5' primer and a J-beta primer mix were used. TCRdb analysed the 5' RACE reads with MiXCR anew, one entry per CDR3 protein. The sample holds 980,000 or so distinct CDR3 sequences, roughly 48% seen once. The sample consisted of blood. These TCRs come from a man between 25 and 39 years old in good health.

This clonotype was detected a few times. The chain couples TRBV27 to TRBJ1-4; TRBD1 might be the D (5 bases). CDR1 MNHEY and CDR2 SMNVEV come from the germline V gene (reference sequence). The CDR3 runs to 14 residues. V lost 3 bases and J 7 bases, leaving 12 bases between the germline ends. The CDR3 is CASSFGTGREKLFF. In nucleotides, the CDR3 is TGTGCCAGCAGTTTCGGCACGGGACGTGAAAAACTGTTTTTT. Looking up the rest from reference TRBV27 and TRBJ1-4 gives the full variable domain: EAQVTQNPRYLITVTGKKLTVTCSQNMNHEYMSWYRQDPGLGLRQIYYSMNVEVTDKGDVPEGYKVSRKEKRNFPLILESPSPNQTSLYFCASSFGTGREKLFFGSGTQLSVL.

This clonotype has at least ten counts. This chain links TRBV4-2 with TRBJ1-5, with 9 nucleotides matching TRBD1. After removal of 5 bases from V and 5 bases from J, the junction contained 7 bases not matched to a gene. Germline values: CDR1 LGHNA, CDR2 YNFKEQ. The CDR3 spans 15 residues. Here the CDR3 DNA reads TGTGCCAGCAGCTCACCGGGACAGGGACATCAGCCCCAGCATTTT. Protein: CASSSPGQGHQPQHF.

The table lists this clonotype with a few counts. The chain recombines TRBV20-1 with TRBJ2-7; perhaps TRBD1 as D (5 bases). CDR3 length equals 12 residues. CDR1 DFQATT and CDR2 SNEGSKA come from the germline V gene (reference sequence). Trimming left V 1 base short and J 4 bases short, with 8 bases between. CDR3 bases: TGCAGTGCTAGAGTTCAGGGTTACGAGCAGTACTTC. Its translation: CSARVQGYEQYF.

The gene calls are TRBV20-1 and TRBJ2-2, with unresolved D. Deletions cut 6 bases from V and 0 bases from J, with 8 bases between. From germline, CDR1 is DFQATT and CDR2 SNEGSKA (reference sequence). The length of the CDR3 is 13 residues. This chain's CDR3 is CSAPAANTGELFF. Here the CDR3 DNA reads TGCAGTGCCCCGGCGGCGAACACCGGGGAGCTGTTTTTT.

The chain is built from TRBV3-1 and TRBJ2-7; 11 positions agree with TRBD1. The J segment lost 5 bases and the V segment lost 2 bases, leaving 5 bases of the junction unmatched. Per germline, CDR1 LGHDT and CDR2 YNNKEL (reference sequence). The CDR3 runs 15 residues. The DNA of the CDR3 is TGTGCCAGCAGCCAACAGGGACAGGGGGGACACGAGCAGTACTTC. Translated, it gives CASSQQGQGGHEQYF.

Only a few counts were recorded for this clonotype. The V and J genes are TRBV6-2 or TRBV6-3 and TRBJ1-6; D is unresolved. The germline CDR1 and CDR2 sequences are MNHEY and SVGEGT. The CDR3 contains 14 residues. V lost 2 bases, J lost 9 bases, and 11 bases lay in between. CDR3 nucleotides: TGTGCCAGCAGTTACGGGCGGGAGAGTTCACCCCTCCACTTT. As protein: CASSYGRESSPLHF.

The chain recombines TRBV19 with TRBJ1-2; D is ambiguous. Trimming shortened V by 3 bases and J by 5 bases, and 10 bases separated the two germline ends. CDR1 is LNHDA, CDR2 SQIVND, per germline (reference sequence). CDR3 length equals 13 residues. The CDR3 spells CASSMGRLYGYTF. The DNA of the CDR3 is TGTGCCAGTAGTATGGGCCGGCTATATGGCTACACCTTC.

This clonotype was detected only a few times. The CDR3 bases are TGTGCCAGCAGTTACTCTCCGGGACAAATCTACGAGCAGTACTTC. As protein: CASSYSPGQIYEQYF. This rearrangement joins TRBV6-5 to TRBJ2-7; possible D gene TRBD1, 6 bases. V dropped 0 bases and J dropped 3 bases, with 12 bases sitting between them. Per the germline V gene, CDR1 is MNHEY and CDR2 is SVGAGI. This CDR3 spans 15 amino acids.

This chain links TRBV4-3 with TRBJ2-7; D gene ambiguous. Germline CDR1 reads LGHNA; CDR2 reads YSLEER. The CDR3 is 15 residues long. The germline V and J ends were trimmed by 0 bases and 5 bases, with 14 bases remaining between them. The CDR3 DNA follows: TGCGCCAGCAGCCAAGATGAGAGAGGTTCCGACGAGCAGTACTTC. It translates to CASSQDERGSDEQYF.

This sequence joins TRBV4-1 and TRBJ2-3, with D uncertain. V was trimmed by 1 base and J by 1 base, leaving 6 bases between them. The CDR3 extends over 14 amino acids. Germline V lookup: CDR1 MGHRA, CDR2 YSYEKL. The chain's CDR3 is CASSQAQRTDTQYF. CDR3 DNA: TGCGCCAGCAGCCAAGCGCAGCGCACAGATACGCAGTATTTT.

The chain links TRBV25-1 to TRBJ1-2, with a weak D call TRBD1 (6 bases). The ends were cut back, 3 bases at V and 3 bases at J, with 20 bases in the middle. The V gene's germline CDR1 is MGHDK and CDR2 SYGVNS. The CDR3 contains 17 residues. The CDR3 reads CASSDQTGSKADYGYTF. DNA of the CDR3: TGTGCCAGCAGTGACCAGACAGGTTCGAAAGCTGACTATGGCTACACCTTC.

The chain has TRBV20-1 and TRBJ2-3, with TRBD2 matching 9 bases. The trim removed 6 bases at V and 2 bases at J, leaving 12 bases unmatched. The germline CDR1 and CDR2 sequences are DFQATT and SNEGSKA (reference sequence). This CDR3 has 16 residues. For the CDR3, the DNA is TGCAGTGCCCCTGAGGTAGCGGGGGCCACCACAGATACGCAGTATTTT. Its protein is CSAPEVAGATTDTQYF.

This clonotype has more than one count but fewer than ten. This chain joins TRBV12-3 or TRBV12-4 and TRBJ2-7; TRBD1 matches at 11 bases. V was clipped by 3 bases and J by 5 bases; unmatched bases: 12. The CDR3 is 17 amino acids. The CDR3 DNA reads as TGTGCCAGCAGTTTCGGGGACAGGGGGTTTGCAGGTGACGAGCAGTACTTC. The encoded protein is CASSFGDRGFAGDEQYF.

This clonotype was counted a few times. V and J are TRBV28 and TRBJ2-3, with 7 bases lining up with TRBD1. The ends lost 6 bases at V and 5 bases at J; junction bases unmatched: 5. Germline V gene lookup returns CDR1 MDHEN and CDR2 SYDVKM. This CDR3 is built from 13 residues. The CDR3 loop is CASRQQGQDTQYF. The CDR3 nucleotides are TGTGCCAGCAGACAACAGGGGCAAGATACGCAGTATTTT.

There are a few counts of this clonotype. Relative to the germline gene, one junction end is altered; a read error may explain this. This sequence joins TRBV5-1 and TRBJ2-2, with D perhaps assigned TRBD1 or TRBD2 (6 bases each). Germline V gives CDR1 SGHRS, CDR2 YFSETQ. The CDR3 is 17 amino acids. The CDR3 is CAGSLGAGGQNTGELFF. The CDR3 region has the DNA TGCGCCGGCAGCTTGGGCGCCGGGGGCCAGAACACCGGGGAGCTGTTTTTT.

This clonotype was observed many times. CDR3 sequence (DNA): TGCAGTGCTAGGATCGCAGGGAGAGCCTATAATTCACCCCTCCACTTT. Translated: CSARIAGRAYNSPLHF. The chain couples TRBV20-1 to TRBJ1-6; possible D gene TRBD1, 5 bases. The germline V gene encodes CDR1 DFQATT and CDR2 SNEGSKA (reference sequence). Trimming removed 3 bases from V and 2 bases from J, with 14 bases in between. This CDR3 has 16 amino acids.

The chain is built from TRBV7-8 and TRBJ2-5; 8 bases line up with TRBD1. Per the germline V gene, CDR1 is SGHVS and CDR2 is FQNEAQ. The CDR3 is 15 amino acids. V lost 4 bases, J lost 1 base, and 5 bases stayed unmatched. CDR3 sequence (DNA): TGTGCCAGCAGCTCGTGGACAGGGAGCCAAGAGACCCAGTACTTC. Amino acids: CASSSWTGSQETQYF.

The rearrangement uses TRBV6-6 and TRBJ2-3; weak D call: TRBD1 (6 bases). The CDR3 spans 16 residues. With 6 bases removed from V and 0 bases from J, the gap between germline ends came to 16 bases. Per germline, CDR1 MNHNY and CDR2 SVGAGI (reference sequence). The CDR3 here is CASRAGWTASTDTQYF. The CDR3 DNA follows: TGTGCCAGCAGGGCCGGGTGGACAGCTAGCACAGATACGCAGTATTTT.

In the case of this clonotype: Given a much more abundant clone one base away, this may be a read error. The CDR3 nucleotides are TGTGCCAGCGCATGGGGCGATGAGCAGTTCTTC. This translates into CASAWGDEQFF. The genes are TRBV28 and TRBJ2-1, with D perhaps matching TRBD1 (5 bases). This CDR3 contains 11 residues. Trimming took off 8 bases at V and 8 bases at J, with 10 bases between the two ends. CDR1 is MDHEN, CDR2 SYDVKM, per germline.

Concerning this clonotype itself: Given a much more abundant clone one base away, this may be a read error. The V gene is TRBV7-8, the J gene TRBJ2-5, with D perhaps TRBD1 (5 bases). The J call may be mistaken, given a closer DNA end match to TRBJ2-1. CDR3 length equals 16 residues. The germline CDR1 and CDR2 sequences are SGHVS and FQNEAQ. CDR3 sequence reads: CASSLGGAVIQETQFF. In DNA form, the CDR3 reads TGTGCCAGCAGCTTAGGTGGGGCAGTTATACAAGAGACCCAGTTCTTC.